Below, 8 T cell receptor beta chains from the same sample are listed, as sequenced in a study of blood T cell repertoires in COVID-19. Measured with immunoSEQ multiplex PCR; TCRdb has only the in-frame clones, and not every one. This table has approximately 170,000 clones, 86% appearing once. What was sequenced was peripheral blood. The receptors were gathered from a woman between 65 and 79 years old with acute or convalescent COVID-19.

This chain links TRBV28 with TRBJ2-3, with TRBD2 matching 13 bases. Germline V gives CDR1 MDHEN, CDR2 SYDVKM. Trimming cost V 7 bases and J 3 bases; bases outside gene matches: 4. The CDR3 sequence is 15 residues long. CDR3 DNA: TGTGCCAGCACAACTAGCGGGAGGGCTACAGATACGCAGTATTTT. It encodes CASTTSGRATDTQYF.

The chain couples TRBV4-1 to TRBJ1-5; 12 bases match TRBD1. V gave up 0 bases and J gave up 6 bases; unmatched junction bases: 9. Germline V lookup: CDR1 MGHRA, CDR2 YSYEKL. This CDR3 is built from 18 residues. The CDR3 region has the DNA TGCGCCAGCAGCCAAGATTTTTTGGGACAGGGGGCGGGTCAGCCCCAGCATTTT. It is translated as CASSQDFLGQGAGQPQHF.

The chain joins TRBV28 to TRBJ1-6, with D maybe TRBD1 (5 bases). The CDR3 runs to 15 residues. Germline lookup yields CDR1 MDHEN and CDR2 SYDVKM. The germline V and J ends were trimmed by 7 bases and 7 bases, with 17 bases remaining between them. This chain's CDR3 is CASISPQGKNSPLHF. The CDR3, as DNA: TGTGCCAGCATATCGCCGCAGGGAAAGAATTCACCCCTCCACTTT.

The chain is built from TRBV7-2 and TRBJ2-7, with 11 bases fitting TRBD2. The germline V gene encodes CDR1 SGHTA and CDR2 FQGNSA. Trimming took 1 base from V and 5 from J; bases not matched to a gene: 10. The CDR3 is 17 amino acids. The CDR3 bases are TGTGCCAGCAGCTTAGTGGGTTTAGCGGGAGGGGAGGACGAGCAGTACTTC. As protein: CASSLVGLAGGEDEQYF.

This clone was seen a few times. This chain uses TRBV5-1 with TRBJ2-7, with TRBD2 identical over 10 bases. CDR3 length: 16 residues. The V gene's germline CDR1 is SGHRS and CDR2 YFSETQ. Unmatched junction bases numbered 10, after V lost 0 bases and J lost 7 bases. This CDR3 is CASSLAVASGSGEQYF. The CDR3, as DNA: TGCGCCAGCAGCTTGGCCGTGGCTAGCGGGAGTGGGGAGCAGTACTTC.

This rearrangement joins TRBV5-1 to TRBJ1-4; 7 bases map to TRBD1. The CDR3 runs 15 residues. V shed 3 bases, J shed 7 bases, and the junction held 9 bases outside the gene matches. From germline, CDR1 is SGHRS and CDR2 YFSETQ. The CDR3 loop is CASSSGQARGEKLFF. The DNA of the CDR3 is TGCGCCAGCAGCTCCGGACAGGCTCGGGGTGAAAAACTGTTTTTT.

V is TRBV28 and J is TRBJ1-2, with TRBD1 matching over 8 bases. V gave up 5 bases and J gave up 4 bases; unmatched junction bases: 9. The CDR3 spans 15 residues. From germline, CDR1 is MDHEN and CDR2 SYDVKM. The CDR3: CASSPHGQGSYGYTF. CDR3 bases: TGTGCCAGCAGTCCACATGGACAGGGCAGCTATGGCTACACCTTC.

The rearrangement links TRBV9 to TRBJ1-3; D may be TRBD1 (6 bases). The germline gives CDR1 SGDLS, CDR2 YYNGEE. V was shortened by 0 bases and J by 0 bases, with 10 bases between the two germline ends. CDR3 size: 16 residues. The chain's CDR3 is CASSVGTVFSGNTIYF. DNA for the CDR3: TGTGCCAGCAGCGTAGGGACAGTCTTCTCTGGAAACACCATATATTTT.